This T cell receptor (beta chain) came from a study of blood T cell repertoires in COVID-19. Study background: COVID-19 samples from acute and convalescent phases originated in the United States, Italy and Spain.

The CDR3 runs to 14 residues. V trimming: 6 bases; J trimming: 1 base; junction bases outside the gene matches: 4. Germline V gene data show CDR1 as MNHEY and CDR2 as SMNVEV (reference sequence). Generated by immunoSEQ multiplex PCR, the TCRdb table keeps only in-frame clones and is missing some. The sample includes about 42,000 clones, roughly 80% of them seen just once. The specimen was peripheral blood. The genes are TRBV27 and TRBJ1-1; 8 nucleotides line up with TRBD1. This receptor was obtained from a middle-aged man with active COVID-19. The CDR3 coding sequence is TGTGCCAGCAGCTACAGGGGGACGAACACTGAAGCTTTCTTT. Translation gives CASSYRGTNTEAFF.